The 32 T cell receptor beta chains reported below all come from one sample, sequenced in a study of CD8+ T cells in alopecia areata. Treatment indicated: oral pan-JAK inhibitor, 5-10 mg twice daily. RNA extraction and reverse transcription yielded cDNA as sequencing template. The assay was immunoSEQ multiplex PCR, and TCRdb's table has in-frame clones only and misses some. This sample has about 42,000 clones; roughly 92% occur once, and the top ten carry over 15%. The specimen comprised CD8+ T cells sorted from blood, sampled at week 24, from a patient treated with tofacitinib. These receptor sequences come from a human donor with alopecia areata.

The rearrangement links TRBV29-1 to TRBJ2-7; TRBD1 or TRBD2 may be the D gene (5 bases each). With 6 bases removed from V and 7 bases from J, the gap between germline ends came to 22 bases. The CDR3 length is 14 residues. Germline CDR1 SQVTM, CDR2 ANQGSEA. The CDR3 region has the DNA TGCAGCGTCGAGGACAACGGGTTTCCGGGGGAGCAGTACTTC. Translation gives CSVEDNGFPGEQYF.

This clone showed up just once. The junction and the germline gene differ at one end; a read error may be behind it. This chain joins TRBV29-1 and TRBJ2-7; weak D call: TRBD2 (6 bases). CDR1 is SQVTM, CDR2 ANQGSEA, per germline. The CDR3 spans 12 residues. CDR3 loop: CSAAGSSNEQYF. The CDR3, as DNA: TGCAGTGCCGCGGGGTCCTCCAACGAGCAGTACTTC.

V and J are TRBV7-9 and TRBJ2-1; TRBD1 might be the D (5 bases). V lost 4 bases and J 0 bases, leaving 10 bases between the germline ends. In germline, CDR1 is SEHNR, CDR2 FQNEAQ (reference sequence). The length of the CDR3 is 15 residues. CDR3 in amino acids: CASSWPQGSYNEQFF. The CDR3 DNA follows: TGTGCCAGCAGCTGGCCCCAGGGCTCCTACAATGAGCAGTTCTTC.

Here the CDR3 reads CASSIWAGDTDTQYF. Written as DNA, the CDR3 is TGTGCCAGTAGTATCTGGGCGGGCGACACAGATACGCAGTATTTT. The chain carries TRBV19 and TRBJ2-3, with D perhaps matching TRBD2 (5 bases). V gave up 3 bases and J gave up 2 bases, with 12 bases separating them. The CDR3 consists of 15 residues. Germline CDR1 LNHDA, CDR2 SQIVND (reference sequence). Filled out from reference TRBV19 and TRBJ2-3, the complete variable domain reads DGGITQSPKYLFRKEGQNVTLSCEQNLNHDAMYWYRQDPGQGLRLIYYSQIVNDFQKGDIAEGYSVSREKKESFPLTVTSAQKNPTAFYLCASSIWAGDTDTQYFGPGTRLTVL.

The V call is TRBV2, the J call TRBJ2-1, with 9 bases that match TRBD2. The CDR3 spans 15 residues. V lost 5 bases to trimming and J lost 5 bases; unmatched junction nucleotides: 7. Looked up from germline, CDR1 is SNHLY and CDR2 is FYNNEI. The CDR3 DNA reads TGTGCCAGCAGTATCATAGCGGGGGCCGACAATGAGCAGTTCTTC. Translation gives CASSIIAGADNEQFF. Drawing the rest from reference TRBV2 and TRBJ2-1, the complete variable domain is EPEVTQTPSHQVTQMGQEVILRCVPISNHLYFYWYRQILGQKVEFLVSFYNNEISEKSEIFDDQFSVERPDGSNFTLKIRSTKLEDSAMYFCASSIIAGADNEQFFGPGTRLTVL.

V gene TRBV7-9 combines with J gene TRBJ1-2; 9 bases line up with TRBD1. V lost 4 bases, J lost 3 bases, and 6 bases stayed unmatched. There are 15 residues in the CDR3. From germline, CDR1 is SEHNR and CDR2 FQNEAQ (reference sequence). CDR3 in amino acids: CASSSQGQGHYGYTF. CDR3 coding DNA: TGTGCCAGCAGCTCCCAGGGACAGGGTCACTATGGCTACACCTTC.

The chain employs TRBV29-1 and TRBJ2-1, with D unresolved. Germline V gene sequence: CDR1 SQVTM, CDR2 ANQGSEA. CDR3 size: 14 residues. Trimming shortened V by 3 bases and J by 0 bases, and 9 bases separated the two germline ends. CDR3 in amino acids: CSVDPPSSYNEQFF. The CDR3 coding sequence is TGCAGCGTTGACCCCCCGAGCTCCTACAATGAGCAGTTCTTC.

The sample holds one count of this clone. V is TRBV6-5 and J is TRBJ2-2, with unresolved D. Trimming removed 6 bases at V and 6 bases at J, with 11 bases between. The CDR3 runs to 13 residues. From germline, CDR1 is MNHEY and CDR2 SVGAGI. The DNA for the CDR3 is TGTGCCAGCAGCTACGAGGCTCCCGGGGAGCTGTTTTTT. It translates to CASSYEAPGELFF.

The chain recombines TRBV27 with TRBJ2-1; 9 bases agree with TRBD1. Germline V lookup: CDR1 MNHEY, CDR2 SMNVEV (reference sequence). V lost 7 bases to trimming and J lost 8 bases; unmatched junction nucleotides: 15. This CDR3 contains 16 residues. CDR3 amino acids: CASTSVPGQGVDEQFF. Here the CDR3 DNA reads TGTGCCAGCACCTCTGTACCGGGACAGGGAGTAGATGAGCAGTTCTTC.

The V gene is TRBV6-5, the J gene TRBJ2-7; tentative D call: TRBD2 (6 bases). Germline loops: CDR1 MNHEY, CDR2 SVGAGI. Deletions cut 8 bases from V and 6 bases from J, with 14 bases between. The CDR3 length is 12 residues. The CDR3 sequence is CASGRASAEQYF. The CDR3 DNA reads TGTGCCAGCGGTCGGGCTAGCGCCGAGCAGTACTTC.

This sequence joins TRBV2 and TRBJ2-1; 7 bases are shared with TRBD2. The V segment lost 11 bases and the J segment 0 bases; nucleotides outside the gene matches: 7. CDR1 and CDR2 from the germline V gene are SNHLY and FYNNEI. The CDR3 spans 14 residues. The CDR3 DNA sequence: TGTGCCTTTCCGCGGGGGAGCTCCTACAATGAGCAGTTCTTC. Its protein product is CAFPRGSSYNEQFF.

The chain links TRBV7-9 to TRBJ2-5; unclear D gene. The V end lost 7 bases, the J end lost 5 bases, and 11 bases lay between the germline ends. Germline V gene sequence: CDR1 SEHNR, CDR2 FQNEAQ (reference sequence). The CDR3 covers 12 residues. The CDR3 nucleotides read TGTGCCAGCACCGTTCTGGGTGAGACCCAGTACTTC. Translated, it gives CASTVLGETQYF.

V is TRBV6-5 and J is TRBJ2-3; the match to TRBD1 covers 9 bases. The germline gives CDR1 MNHEY, CDR2 SVGAGI. Trimming took 0 bases from V and 6 from J; bases not matched to a gene: 7. This CDR3 region has 16 residues. The chain's CDR3 is CASSYSGQGPGDTQYF. The CDR3 nucleotides read TGTGCCAGCAGTTACTCCGGACAGGGGCCGGGGGATACGCAGTATTTT.

This chain uses TRBV7-9 with TRBJ2-7, with TRBD1 as a possible D gene (6 bases). Germline-derived CDR1 and CDR2 are SEHNR and FQNEAQ (reference sequence). V lost 5 bases to trimming and J lost 3 bases, with 17 bases between them. CDR3 length equals 15 residues. CDR3 residues: CASSLADSNDYEQYF. CDR3 bases: TGTGCCAGCAGCCTGGCGGACAGTAATGACTACGAGCAGTACTTC.

The V and J genes are TRBV29-1 and TRBJ2-1; D not certain. This CDR3 is built from 11 residues. V lost 3 bases, J lost 9 bases, and 9 bases lay in between. Germline values: CDR1 SQVTM, CDR2 ANQGSEA. Written as DNA, the CDR3 is TGCAGCGTTGAGACCGTGGGTGAGCAGTTCTTC. This gives the protein CSVETVGEQFF.

About this clone itself: At one end the junction does not follow the germline gene, possibly because of a read error. This chain joins TRBV7-6 and TRBJ2-5; TRBD2 matches at 7 bases. This CDR3 is 19 amino acids long. In germline, CDR1 is SGHVS, CDR2 FNYEAQ. The CDR3: CASSLQHGGLAVHQETRYF. The CDR3 DNA reads as TGTGCCAGCAGCCTCCAGCATGGTGGCCTAGCGGTACACCAAGAGACCCGGTACTTC. Filled out from reference TRBV7-6 and TRBJ2-5, the complete variable domain reads GAGVSQSPRYKVTKRGQDVALRCDPISGHVSLYWYRQALGQGPEFLTYFNYEAQQDKSGLPNDRFSAERPEGSISTLTIQRTEQRDSAMYRCASSLQHGGLAVHQETRYFGPGTRLLVL.

This sequence joins TRBV2 and TRBJ2-5; tentative D call: TRBD2 (5 bases). The germline CDR1 and CDR2 sequences are SNHLY and FYNNEI. The CDR3 totals 13 residues. The germline V and J ends were trimmed by 8 bases and 4 bases, with 14 bases remaining between them. CDR3 region: CASEFGGRETQYF. The CDR3 nucleotides read TGTGCCAGCGAGTTCGGAGGTCGAGAGACCCAGTACTTC.

This chain connects TRBV7-9 to TRBJ2-3; TRBD2 might be the D (7 bases). This CDR3 contains 14 residues. Trimming left V 5 bases short and J 5 bases short, with 14 bases between. From germline, CDR1 is SEHNR and CDR2 FQNEAQ (reference sequence). The chain's CDR3 is CASSPRGGEDTQYF. The CDR3 DNA follows: TGTGCCAGCAGCCCCCGCGGGGGCGAAGATACGCAGTATTTT.

Only one count was recorded for this clone. The chain joins TRBV27 to TRBJ2-1, with 10 bases identical to TRBD2. Trimming cost V 2 bases and J 6 bases; bases outside gene matches: 4. CDR1 and CDR2 from the germline V gene are MNHEY and SMNVEV (reference sequence). The CDR3 runs to 15 residues. CDR3 protein: CASSLGAGGLNEQFF. CDR3 DNA sequence: TGTGCCAGCAGTTTAGGAGCGGGGGGGCTCAATGAGCAGTTCTTC.

The chain is built from TRBV7-8 and TRBJ2-2, with TRBD1 matching 9 bases. CDR1 is SGHVS, CDR2 FQNEAQ, per germline. The CDR3 sequence is 17 residues long. The trim removed 2 bases at V and 2 bases at J, leaving 6 bases unmatched. For the CDR3, the DNA is TGTGCCAGCAGCTTACCAAGGACAGGGGTTAACACCGGGGAGCTGTTTTTT. Protein: CASSLPRTGVNTGELFF.

The chain uses TRBV7-9 and TRBJ2-3, with 9 positions matching TRBD2. CDR3 length: 15 residues. CDR1 is SEHNR, CDR2 FQNEAQ, per germline (reference sequence). The V gene end was trimmed by 1 base and the J gene end by 6 bases; junction bases not matched to a gene: 5. In DNA form, the CDR3 reads TGTGCCAGCAGCTTAGTAGCGGGGGACGAGGATACGCAGTATTTT. It translates to CASSLVAGDEDTQYF.

The gene calls are TRBV30 and TRBJ1-5; TRBD1 might be the D (6 bases). V was trimmed by 3 bases and J by 0 bases, leaving 12 bases between them. Germline CDR1 reads GTSNPN; CDR2 reads SVGIG (reference sequence). CDR3 length: 15 amino acids. CDR3 protein: CAWSEDSYSNQPQHF. The CDR3 DNA reads TGTGCCTGGAGCGAGGACAGCTATAGCAATCAGCCCCAGCATTTT.

The rearrangement joins TRBV29-1 to TRBJ2-1; 9 bases match TRBD1. V was clipped by 3 bases and J by 4 bases; unmatched bases: 4. The V gene's germline CDR1 is SQVTM and CDR2 ANQGSEA. This CDR3 is built from 14 residues. The CDR3 region has the DNA TGCAGCGTTGAGATGGGACAGGGATACAATGAGCAGTTCTTC. Translation gives CSVEMGQGYNEQFF.

The chain couples TRBV27 to TRBJ2-7; tentatively, D is TRBD2 (8 bases). Germline CDR1 is MNHEY and CDR2 is SMNVEV (reference sequence). The CDR3 sequence is 18 residues long. The V and J ends lost 5 bases and 2 bases respectively, with 25 bases between them. The DNA of the CDR3 is TGTGCCAGCAGTGAGGGGGCGCTGGGGACTAGTCACGCCTACGAGCAGTACTTC. As protein: CASSEGALGTSHAYEQYF.

This clone turned up a few times. The chain couples TRBV6-1 to TRBJ2-1, with D possibly TRBD2 on 6 matching bases. The ends were cut back, 2 bases at V and 4 bases at J, with 12 bases in the middle. Germline V CDR1 and CDR2: MNHNS, SASEGT. This CDR3 comprises 15 residues. CDR3 coding DNA: TGTGCCAGCAGTGAACCGGGACTCGATTACAATGAGCAGTTCTTC. As protein: CASSEPGLDYNEQFF.

The sample holds a few counts of this clone. V usage is TRBV7-2 and J usage is TRBJ2-5; a possible D gene is TRBD1 (5 bases). V gave up 4 bases and J gave up 3 bases, with 12 bases separating them. The CDR3 loop spans 14 amino acids. Germline-derived CDR1 and CDR2 are SGHTA and FQGNSA. The CDR3 here is CASSSTVGEETQYF. The CDR3 coding sequence is TGTGCCAGCAGCTCTACCGTAGGGGAAGAGACCCAGTACTTC.

The J gene is TRBJ2-7, the V gene TRBV6-1, with D perhaps matching TRBD1 (7 bases). Germline V gene data show CDR1 as MNHNS and CDR2 as SASEGT. The V end lost 4 bases, the J end lost 7 bases, and 20 bases lay between the germline ends. The CDR3 runs to 15 residues. As DNA, the CDR3 is TGTGCCAGCAGTGGGCCTGGCGGGACAGATGAGGAGCAGTACTTC. It specifies CASSGPGGTDEEQYF.

This chain uses TRBV27 with TRBJ1-6; D unclear. Per germline, CDR1 MNHEY and CDR2 SMNVEV (reference sequence). Trimming shortened V by 6 bases and J by 3 bases, and 6 bases separated the two germline ends. The CDR3 has 13 amino acids. In DNA form, the CDR3 reads TGTGCCAGCAGGGGTGGCTATAATTCACCCCTCCACTTT. The encoded protein is CASRGGYNSPLHF.

This chain uses TRBV7-2 with TRBJ2-7; D remains unclear. CDR3 size: 16 residues. Germline V gene sequence: CDR1 SGHTA, CDR2 FQGNSA. V was clipped by 1 base and J by 4 bases, with 17 bases between them. The CDR3 sequence: CASSLELGRLIYEQYF. CDR3 nucleotides: TGTGCCAGCAGCTTAGAACTTGGGCGGCTCATTTACGAGCAGTACTTC.

The rearrangement joins TRBV30 to TRBJ2-3, with 8 bases fitting TRBD2. Germline lookup yields CDR1 GTSNPN and CDR2 SVGIG (reference sequence). Trimming removed 2 bases from V and 6 bases from J; junction bases left unmatched: 4. This CDR3 spans 13 amino acids. The CDR3 bases are TGTGCCTGGAGTAGCGGGGGAGGGGATACGCAGTATTTT. Amino acids: CAWSSGGGDTQYF.

This rearrangement joins TRBV7-9 to TRBJ2-1; D is unresolved. This CDR3 has 16 amino acids. V lost 5 bases and J lost 4, with 18 bases in between. The V gene's germline CDR1 is SEHNR and CDR2 FQNEAQ (reference sequence). The CDR3 DNA sequence: TGTGCCAGCAGCCCCCGATTAAGTCCGCTATACAATGAGCAGTTCTTC. It is translated as CASSPRLSPLYNEQFF.

The chain recombines TRBV7-9 with TRBJ2-7; maybe TRBD2 (6 bases). CDR1 and CDR2 (germline): SEHNR, FQNEAQ (reference sequence). V was trimmed by 3 bases and J by 9 bases, leaving 6 bases between them. The CDR3 totals 10 residues. Here the CDR3 DNA reads TGTGCCAGCAGCTTGGGGGGGCAGTACTTC. This sequence encodes CASSLGGQYF.